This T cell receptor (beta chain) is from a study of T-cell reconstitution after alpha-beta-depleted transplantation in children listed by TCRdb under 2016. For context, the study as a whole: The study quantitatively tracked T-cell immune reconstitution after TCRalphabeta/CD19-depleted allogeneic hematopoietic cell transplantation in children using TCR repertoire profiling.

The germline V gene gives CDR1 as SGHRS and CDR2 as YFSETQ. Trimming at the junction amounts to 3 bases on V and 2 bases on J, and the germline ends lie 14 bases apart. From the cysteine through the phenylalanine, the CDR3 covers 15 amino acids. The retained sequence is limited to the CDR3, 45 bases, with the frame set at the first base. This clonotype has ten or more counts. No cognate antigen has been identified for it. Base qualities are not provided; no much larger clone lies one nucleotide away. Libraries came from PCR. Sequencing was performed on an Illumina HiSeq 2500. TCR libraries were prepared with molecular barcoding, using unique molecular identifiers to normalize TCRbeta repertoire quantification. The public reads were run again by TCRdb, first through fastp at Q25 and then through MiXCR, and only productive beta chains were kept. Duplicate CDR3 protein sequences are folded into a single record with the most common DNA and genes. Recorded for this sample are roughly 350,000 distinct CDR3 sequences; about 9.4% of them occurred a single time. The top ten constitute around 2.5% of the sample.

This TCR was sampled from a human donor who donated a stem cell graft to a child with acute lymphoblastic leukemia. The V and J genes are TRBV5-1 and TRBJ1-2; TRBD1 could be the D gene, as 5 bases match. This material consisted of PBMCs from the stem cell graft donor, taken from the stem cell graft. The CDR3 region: CASSSSPTANYGYTF. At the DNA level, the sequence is TGCGCCAGCAGCTCTTCCCCGACAGCCAACTATGGCTACACCTTC.